This record concerns one TCR beta chain sequence. Per the study methods: The authors estimated nucleated cell counts from reference gene primer amplification. Here immunoSEQ multiplex PCR was the method, and the copy in TCRdb shows in-frame clones only, minus some. D and trimming were read from the DNA, whereas the V and J calls and clone size are those reported in that table. The sample lists 75,000 to 90,000 clones; under 90% were seen once. V shed 7 bases and J shed 5 bases, with 17 bases lying between them. CDR1 and CDR2 (germline): MDHEN, SYDVKM. This CDR3 region has 14 residues. This record belongs to a study of blood T cell repertoires in COVID-19. Study-wide background: Acute-phase and convalescent COVID-19 samples originated in the United States, Italy and Spain. T cells, B-cell-depleted T cells, or PBMCs supplied cDNA or gDNA.

The V and J genes are TRBV28 and TRBJ1-2; D is possibly TRBD1 (5 bases). This clonotype was sampled from a woman between 40 and 50 years old with active or convalescent COVID-19. The sample consisted of peripheral blood. In DNA, the CDR3 is TGTGCCAGCACCTCAGGGCAGTCGGCTTATGGCTACACCTTC. Encoded protein: CASTSGQSAYGYTF.